The 31 T cell receptor beta chains reported below all come from one sample, sequenced in a study of regulatory T cells in long-lasting Graves disease (dated by TCRdb to about 2021). In the paper's terms, the time point label means: newly diagnosed GD, antithyroid drugs for less than 3 months. For both TCR sequencing and RNA sequencing, RNA was extracted from PBMCs in TRIzol. The library was prepared using multiplex PCR. The instrument given in TCRdb is Illumina HiSeq 4000. CDR3 regions were amplified by Arm-PCR with iRepertoire HTBI primers to construct TCR beta libraries. Starting from the raw public reads, TCRdb applied fastp trimming at Q25, assembled clones with MiXCR and retained in-frame beta chains. Each CDR3 protein appears once, grouped with its most common genes and DNA. This sample has 400,000 to 450,000 distinct CDR3 sequences in its table, and more than 12% of those were observed once. Over 15% of the sample rests with the top ten.

The same sample was also used in a study of T cells in Graves' hyperthyroidism and ophthalmopathy.

Specimen: peripheral blood mononuclear cells (PBMCs), collected at new diagnosis, from a patient treated with antithyroid drugs. Receptors originate from a young woman with Graves disease. Donor details come from another sample of the same person, matched by shared clones.

This clonotype was seen ten or more times. This rearrangement joins TRBV20-1 to TRBJ2-7; a weak D match, TRBD2 (6 bases). V lost 3 bases to trimming and J lost 6 bases, with 12 bases between them. CDR1 is DFQATT and CDR2 is SNEGSKA in the germline V gene (reference sequence). CDR3 length equals 12 residues. The DNA of the CDR3 is TGCAGTGCTAGGGGGGGACCAGTCGAGCAGTACTTC. This codes for CSARGGPVEQYF.

Many counts were recorded for this clonotype. V is TRBV7-2 and J is TRBJ1-5; D ambiguous. Germline V gives CDR1 SGHTA, CDR2 FQGNSA. This CDR3 comprises 13 residues. V lost 4 bases and J 7 bases, leaving 11 bases between the germline ends. CDR3 loop: CASSWTLDQPQHF. In nucleotides, the CDR3 is TGTGCCAGCAGCTGGACTTTGGACCAGCCCCAGCATTTT.

The chain recombines TRBV29-1 with TRBJ2-1; 8 bases agree with TRBD2. This CDR3 is 13 amino acids long. Trimming at V came to 5 bases and at J to 6 bases, leaving 6 bases not matched to a gene. The V gene's germline CDR1 is SQVTM and CDR2 ANQGSEA. The CDR3 DNA reads as TGCAGCGTTTGGGGCGGGAGGTCCAATGAGCAGTTCTTC. Protein sequence: CSVWGGRSNEQFF.

This clonotype has a handful of counts. The chain combines TRBV9 with TRBJ2-3; 9 bases match TRBD2. This CDR3 is 17 amino acids long. Germline assignment: CDR1 SGDLS and CDR2 YYNGEE. V trimming: 0 bases; J trimming: 2 bases; junction bases outside the gene matches: 7. CDR3 protein: CASSVVVAGDVTDTQYF. In DNA, the CDR3 is TGTGCCAGCAGCGTAGTCGTAGCGGGAGACGTCACAGATACGCAGTATTTT.

The V and J genes are TRBV11-2 and TRBJ1-4; 7 bases fit TRBD1. The trim removed 5 bases at V and 2 bases at J, leaving 2 bases unmatched. This CDR3 is 14 amino acids long. Germline V gene data show CDR1 as SGHAT and CDR2 as FQNNGV. CDR3 in amino acids: CASSHRGTNEKLFF. CDR3 in DNA: TGTGCCAGCAGCCACAGGGGCACTAATGAAAAACTGTTTTTT.

This chain joins TRBV20-1 and TRBJ2-3; tentative D call: TRBD2 (5 bases). The germline V gene has CDR1 DFQATT and CDR2 SNEGSKA (reference sequence). With 3 bases removed from V and 3 bases from J, the gap between germline ends came to 16 bases. The CDR3 is 15 amino acids. The CDR3 spells CSASRWERWTDTQYF. The CDR3 DNA reads as TGCAGTGCTAGTAGGTGGGAGAGGTGGACAGATACGCAGTATTTT.

This clonotype was counted many times. The chain joins TRBV15 to TRBJ2-5, with 7 bases matching TRBD1. CDR1 is LNHNV and CDR2 is YYDKDF in the germline V gene (reference sequence). CDR3 length: 14 amino acids. The junction had 2 bases not matched to a gene; V was cut back by 3 bases and J by 1 base. CDR3 residues: CATSSGTVQETQYF. The CDR3 DNA sequence: TGTGCCACCAGCAGCGGGACAGTCCAAGAGACCCAGTACTTC.

This rearrangement joins TRBV11-3 to TRBJ1-2; D is undetermined. V was cut by 6 bases and J by 4 bases, with 12 bases left in between. CDR1 and CDR2 (germline): SGHNT, YENEEA. The CDR3 is made up of 13 amino acids. CDR3 residues: CASSPGLSYGYTF. The CDR3 nucleotides read TGTGCCAGCAGTCCCGGACTCTCCTATGGCTACACCTTC.

The sample holds a few counts of this clonotype. CDR3 DNA: TGCGCCAGCAGCCAAGTGGCGAGCTCCTACAATGAGCAGTTCTTC. Translating gives CASSQVASSYNEQFF. The chain carries TRBV4-1 and TRBJ2-1; D unclear. CDR1 is MGHRA and CDR2 is YSYEKL in the germline V gene. The V end was cut by 1 base, the J end by 0 bases, with 7 bases between. CDR3 length: 15 amino acids.

The sample holds many counts of this clonotype. This chain connects TRBV2 to TRBJ2-5, with 7 bases aligning to TRBD2. This CDR3 is built from 14 residues. The J segment lost 2 bases and the V segment lost 6 bases, leaving 6 bases of the junction unmatched. Germline values: CDR1 SNHLY, CDR2 FYNNEI. The CDR3 DNA reads as TGTGCCAGCAGGGGAGGGCCGGGACAAGAGACCCAGTACTTC. It is translated as CASRGGPGQETQYF.

This clonotype has a count of ten or more. The V call is TRBV7-9, the J call TRBJ2-7; D is tentatively TRBD1 or TRBD2 (5 bases each). The ends were cut back, 5 bases at V and 3 bases at J, with 23 bases in the middle. Germline values: CDR1 SEHNR, CDR2 FQNEAQ (reference sequence). This CDR3 region has 17 residues. CDR3 DNA sequence: TGTGCCAGCAGCCCTCTGTCGTCTGGGACGGGCTTCTACGAGCAGTACTTC. It encodes CASSPLSSGTGFYEQYF.

This clonotype showed up many times. For the CDR3, the DNA is TGTGCCTGGAGTGACAGGCCTAATCAGCCCCAGCATTTT. Its protein product is CAWSDRPNQPQHF. The V gene is TRBV30, the J gene TRBJ1-5, with a possible D match to TRBD1 (5 bases). The V end was cut by 1 base, the J end by 4 bases, with 8 bases between. CDR3 size: 13 residues. In germline, CDR1 is GTSNPN, CDR2 SVGIG (reference sequence).

The rearrangement joins TRBV18 to TRBJ2-1; a possible D gene is TRBD1 (5 bases). V was shortened by 4 bases and J by 5 bases, with 18 bases between the two germline ends. Germline loops: CDR1 KGHSH, CDR2 LQKENI. The CDR3 is made up of 16 amino acids. In DNA form, the CDR3 reads TGTGCCAGCTCACGGGAAGCAGGGTTCCCGGACAATGAGCAGTTCTTC. Translation gives CASSREAGFPDNEQFF.

This clonotype was found many times. This chain connects TRBV20-1 to TRBJ1-1, with D hard to call. V was pared by 1 base and J by 6 bases, with 18 bases between. This CDR3 is 15 amino acids long. Germline loops: CDR1 DFQATT, CDR2 SNEGSKA (reference sequence). The CDR3 DNA follows: TGCAGTGCTAGAGCCGCTGGAGGACGTCTGGCTGAAGCTTTCTTT. As protein: CSARAAGGRLAEAFF.

This clonotype was seen only a few times. The rearrangement uses TRBV6-1 and TRBJ2-3; no clear D. The length of the CDR3 is 13 residues. V lost 6 bases, J lost 4 bases, and 11 bases lay in between. Germline V CDR1 and CDR2: MNHNS, SASEGT. CDR3 sequence (DNA): TGTGCCAGCAGGAAGTCGACCCCAGATACGCAGTATTTT. The encoded protein is CASRKSTPDTQYF.

This clonotype was recorded a few times. This chain joins TRBV20-1 and TRBJ1-5; perhaps TRBD1 as D (5 bases). The CDR3 is 14 amino acids. From germline, CDR1 is DFQATT and CDR2 SNEGSKA (reference sequence). Trimming cost V 4 bases and J 7 bases, with 17 bases left between them. The CDR3, as DNA: TGCAGTGCTACCTCCTTACGGGGGTACCAGCCCCAGCATTTT. It specifies CSATSLRGYQPQHF.

V usage is TRBV19 and J usage is TRBJ1-5; D not resolved. The CDR3 extends over 13 amino acids. V was cut by 1 base and J by 6 bases, with 7 bases left in between. The germline CDR1 and CDR2 sequences are LNHDA and SQIVND (reference sequence). The CDR3 loop is CASSIGTSQPQHF. As DNA, the CDR3 is TGTGCCAGTAGTATAGGGACGAGTCAGCCCCAGCATTTT.

On this clonotype itself: The junction departs from the called germline gene at one end, perhaps through a read error. CDR3 sequence (DNA): TGTGCCAGCGGTGTTTCCTACAATGGGCAGTTCTTC. Translation gives CASGVSYNGQFF. The chain links TRBV9 to TRBJ2-1; the D is unclear. This CDR3 spans 12 amino acids. Germline values: CDR1 SGDLS, CDR2 YYNGEE.

The chain uses TRBV5-1 and TRBJ2-5, with a tentative D call TRBD1 (8 bases). This CDR3 spans 15 amino acids. Germline V gives CDR1 SGHRS, CDR2 YFSETQ. Trimming took off 4 bases at V and 4 bases at J, with 17 bases between the two ends. In nucleotides, the CDR3 is TGCGCCAGCAGCACAGGACAGGGAGGGGGAGAGACCCAGTACTTC. Protein: CASSTGQGGGETQYF.

In its sample, this clonotype was seen a few times. The chain carries TRBV7-9 and TRBJ1-4; TRBD1 agrees at 10 bases. Unmatched junction bases numbered 11, after V lost 2 bases and J lost 8 bases. This CDR3 contains 17 residues. Germline assignment: CDR1 SEHNR and CDR2 FQNEAQ (reference sequence). CDR3 region: CASSLLSVGTGVEKLFF. The DNA for the CDR3 is TGTGCCAGCAGCTTACTTAGCGTCGGGACAGGGGTCGAAAAACTGTTTTTT.

V gene TRBV19 combines with J gene TRBJ2-1, with 7 bases aligning to TRBD1. This CDR3 comprises 18 residues. From germline, CDR1 is LNHDA and CDR2 SQIVND (reference sequence). V trimming: 4 bases; J trimming: 0 bases; junction bases outside the gene matches: 12. The CDR3 sequence is CASSTRDRLESSYNEQFF. The CDR3 DNA follows: TGTGCCAGTAGTACCCGGGACAGACTCGAAAGCTCCTACAATGAGCAGTTCTTC. Combining the CDR3 with reference TRBV19 and TRBJ2-1 gives the whole variable domain DGGITQSPKYLFRKEGQNVTLSCEQNLNHDAMYWYRQDPGQGLRLIYYSQIVNDFQKGDIAEGYSVSREKKESFPLTVTSAQKNPTAFYLCASSTRDRLESSYNEQFFGPGTRLTVL.

This clonotype was recorded once. The chain couples TRBV28 to TRBJ2-5, with 12 bases that match TRBD2. J gave up 7 bases and V 6 bases, and 12 bases lay outside the gene matches. Germline loops: CDR1 MDHEN, CDR2 SYDVKM. The CDR3 consists of 16 residues. This CDR3 reads CASRPHLAGGGSTQYF. Here the CDR3 DNA reads TGTGCCAGCAGACCTCATCTAGCGGGAGGGGGGTCGACCCAGTACTTC.

This clonotype appeared many times. The V and J genes are TRBV11-2 and TRBJ2-1, with TRBD2 matching over 7 bases. Trimming at V came to 5 bases and at J to 15 bases, leaving 10 bases not matched to a gene. The CDR3 runs to 12 residues. Germline values: CDR1 SGHAT, CDR2 FQNNGV. The CDR3 region is CASSTGTRGGFF. CDR3 DNA sequence: TGTGCCAGCAGCACCGGGACTCGCGGGGGGTTCTTC. Complete variable domain (other parts from reference TRBV11-2 and TRBJ2-1): EAGVAQSPRYKIIEKRQSVAFWCNPISGHATLYWYQQILGQGPKLLIQFQNNGVVDDSQLPKDRFSAERLKGVDSTLKIQPAKLEDSAVYLCASSTGTRGGFFGPGTRLTVL.

The table lists this clonotype with many counts. The chain combines TRBV10-3 with TRBJ1-2; TRBD1 is a possible D gene (5 bases). Germline loops: CDR1 ENHRY, CDR2 SYGVKD. Trimming stripped 4 bases from V and 0 bases from J, with 21 bases between. CDR3 length: 18 residues. The CDR3 sequence is CAISVGLLLPWANYGYTF. The CDR3 DNA follows: TGTGCCATCAGTGTGGGACTTCTCCTCCCCTGGGCTAACTATGGCTACACCTTC.

This clonotype was counted ten times or more. The chain employs TRBV19 and TRBJ2-1, with D possibly TRBD2 on 6 matching bases. With 4 bases removed from V and 3 bases from J, the gap between germline ends came to 19 bases. This CDR3 contains 17 residues. The germline CDR1 and CDR2 sequences are LNHDA and SQIVND (reference sequence). The CDR3 coding sequence is TGTGCCAGTAGTAGCCTTGGGGTGGGGGGAGACTACAATGAGCAGTTCTTC. Translated: CASSSLGVGGDYNEQFF.

This chain uses TRBV14 with TRBJ2-5; 8 bases align to TRBD2. CDR3 size: 15 residues. Looked up from germline, CDR1 is SGHDN and CDR2 is FVKESK. V gave up 6 bases and J gave up 5 bases; unmatched junction bases: 11. This CDR3 reads CASSYYSGILETQYF. The DNA for the CDR3 is TGTGCCAGCAGTTACTATAGCGGGATCCTTGAGACCCAGTACTTC.

This clonotype appeared many times. The chain recombines TRBV12-3 or TRBV12-4 with TRBJ1-5; D remains ambiguous. The V gene lost 1 base and the J gene lost 0 bases, with 7 bases spanning the gap. The CDR3 sequence is 15 residues long. In DNA, the CDR3 is TGTGCCAGCAGTTTAGAACAATATAGCAATCAGCCCCAGCATTTT. Amino acid sequence: CASSLEQYSNQPQHF.

This clonotype was seen many times. The chain joins TRBV13 to TRBJ1-2; D is unclear. Germline loops: CDR1 PRHDT, CDR2 FYEKMQ (reference sequence). The V end lost 0 bases, the J end lost 4 bases, and 12 bases lay between the germline ends. CDR3 length: 15 residues. The CDR3 loop reads CASSLGRDPGYGYTF. CDR3 DNA sequence: TGTGCCAGCAGCTTAGGCCGTGACCCCGGCTATGGCTACACCTTC. Drawing the rest from reference TRBV13 and TRBJ1-2, the complete variable domain is AAGVIQSPRHLIKEKRETATLKCYPIPRHDTVYWYQQGPGQDPQFLISFYEKMQSDKGSIPDRFSAQQFSDYHSELNMSSLELGDSALYFCASSLGRDPGYGYTFGSGTRLTVV.

This clonotype occurred many times. In DNA form, the CDR3 reads TGTGCCAGCAGCCAACGAGGAGGCAATCAGCCCCAGCATTTT. This gives the protein CASSQRGGNQPQHF. The chain joins TRBV3-1 to TRBJ1-5, with unresolved D. Germline CDR1 and CDR2: LGHDT and YNNKEL (reference sequence). The CDR3 sequence is 14 residues long. V was shortened by 2 bases and J by 2 bases, with 7 bases between the two germline ends.

This clonotype was seen ten or more times. The V call is TRBV30, the J call TRBJ2-5; D gene unclear. The CDR3 is 11 amino acids. Trimming took off 2 bases at V and 4 bases at J, with 5 bases between the two ends. Germline CDR1 GTSNPN, CDR2 SVGIG (reference sequence). The CDR3: CAWSRPETQYF. The CDR3 DNA is TGTGCCTGGAGTCGGCCAGAGACCCAGTACTTC. Using reference TRBV30 and TRBJ2-5 for the parts outside the CDR3, the full variable domain is SQTIHQWPATLVQPVGSPLSLECTVEGTSNPNLYWYRQAAGRGLQLLFYSVGIGQISSEVPQNLSASRPQDRQFILSSKKLLLSDSGFYLCAWSRPETQYFGPGTRLLVL.

This clonotype occurred many times. The rearrangement uses TRBV18 and TRBJ1-1; tentative D call: TRBD1 (6 bases). Deletions cut 2 bases from V and 11 bases from J, with 12 bases between. The length of the CDR3 is 12 residues. Looked up from germline, CDR1 is KGHSH and CDR2 is LQKENI. CDR3 residues: CASSPGAGDAFF. CDR3 in DNA: TGTGCCAGCTCACCAGGGGCAGGGGACGCTTTCTTT. Looking up the rest from reference TRBV18 and TRBJ1-1 gives the full variable domain: NAGVMQNPRHLVRRRGQEARLRCSPMKGHSHVYWYRQLPEEGLKFMVYLQKENIIDESGMPKERFSAEFPKEGPSILRIQQVVRGDSAAYFCASSPGAGDAFFGQGTRLTVV.